The clone carrying this T cell receptor beta chain was counted only a few times. It was with 60 Vbeta and 13 Jbeta primers that the PCR ran. The method was immunoSEQ multiplex PCR; TCRdb's version includes in-frame clones alone and lacks a portion of them. The table lists roughly 150,000 clones, roughly 85% of them singletons. This sample is part of a study of cytomegalovirus exposure and HLA in healthy donors. The CDR3 covers 14 residues. Between the trimmed V and J ends, which lost 0 bases and 4 bases, there was a span of 8 bases. Germline lookup yields CDR1 SGDLS and CDR2 YYNGEE. The V call is TRBV9, the J call TRBJ1-5; tentatively, D is TRBD1 (5 bases). Sequences were obtained from PBMCs. The sequence came from a male donor in good health and CMV-seropositive. The CDR3 region has the DNA TGTGCCAGCAGCGTAGGGGCAGGGAATCAGCCCCAGCATTTT. This translates into CASSVGAGNQPQHF.